This T cell receptor (beta chain) came from a study of post-analysis software for immune sequencing data. Study-level background: Secondary progressive, relapsing-remitting and progressive-relapsing multiple sclerosis were among the included disease courses.

Comment on this clonotype: Its antigen is still unknown. Mismatch with germline at one junction end may stem from a read error.

Study findings and constraints: Four or five TRBV segments (TRBV5-6, TRBV5-1 and TRBV20-1 among them) occurred more frequently in patients than in controls.

TCR beta cDNA libraries had unique molecular identifiers. Yield was 500,000 to 600,000 cDNA molecules from roughly 0.93 to 9.6 million T cells. TCRdb redid the calling of the PCR reads with MiXCR, one entry per CDR3 protein. In the table there are around 770,000 distinct CDR3 sequences, approximately 44% of which are singletons. The germline V gene encodes CDR1 MNHEY and CDR2 SMNVEV (reference sequence). This CDR3 region has 11 residues. The chain recombines TRBV27 with TRBJ2-6; D gene unclear. This receptor was obtained from a girl aged 5-17 years with multiple sclerosis. The sequenced sample was blood. Here the CDR3 DNA reads TGTGCCAGCAGTGGGTCCAACGTCCTGACTTTC. Residues: CASSGSNVLTF. The full variable domain, completed using reference TRBV27 and TRBJ2-6, is EAQVTQNPRYLITVTGKKLTVTCSQNMNHEYMSWYRQDPGLGLRQIYYSMNVEVTDKGDVPEGYKVSRKEKRNFPLILESPSPNQTSLYFCASSGSNVLTFGAGSRLTVL.